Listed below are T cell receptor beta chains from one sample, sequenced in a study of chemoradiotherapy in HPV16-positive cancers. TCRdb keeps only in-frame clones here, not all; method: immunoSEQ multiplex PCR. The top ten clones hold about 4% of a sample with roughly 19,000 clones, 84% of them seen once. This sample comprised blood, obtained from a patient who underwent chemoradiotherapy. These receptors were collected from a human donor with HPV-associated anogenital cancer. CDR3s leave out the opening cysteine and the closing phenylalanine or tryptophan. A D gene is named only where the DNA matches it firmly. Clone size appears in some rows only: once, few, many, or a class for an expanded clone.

CDR3 protein: SPGRTDEKLF
J gene: TRBJ1-4
clone size: once
V gene: TRBV29-1
D gene: .

CDR3 protein: ASAIDRGDYEQY
J gene: TRBJ2-7
clone size: .
V gene: TRBV12-5
D gene: TRBD1

CDR3 protein: ASNSGLNNEQY
J gene: TRBJ2-7
clone size: .
V gene: TRBV27
D gene: .

CDR3 protein: ASSQGLGEQY
J gene: TRBJ2-7
clone size: .
V gene: TRBV19
D gene: .

CDR3 protein: SVEGTDNTGELF
J gene: TRBJ2-2
clone size: .
V gene: TRBV29-1
D gene: .

CDR3 protein: ASSQAPRAGAYNSPLH
J gene: TRBJ1-6
clone size: .
V gene: TRBV7-9
D gene: .

CDR3 protein: ASSMVEVNQPQH
J gene: TRBJ1-5
clone size: few
V gene: TRBV19
D gene: .

CDR3 protein: AITGVGSYEQY
J gene: TRBJ2-7
clone size: .
V gene: TRBV28
D gene: TRBD1

CDR3 protein: ASSGDKYEQY
J gene: TRBJ2-7
clone size: .
V gene: TRBV6-1
D gene: .

CDR3 protein: ASSPQRLQETQY
J gene: TRBJ2-5
clone size: .
V gene: TRBV11-2
D gene: .

CDR3 protein: ASSLDDLYGYT
J gene: TRBJ1-2
clone size: .
V gene: TRBV11-2
D gene: .

CDR3 protein: ASSSPGGDEKLF
J gene: TRBJ1-4
clone size: .
V gene: TRBV6-5
D gene: TRBD1

CDR3 protein: ADSSFGDYGYT
J gene: TRBJ1-2
clone size: .
V gene: TRBV2
D gene: .

CDR3 protein: ASSAEGKLNTEAF
J gene: TRBJ1-1
clone size: .
V gene: TRBV9
D gene: .

CDR3 protein: ASTRTRSGGGNNEQF
J gene: TRBJ2-1
clone size: .
V gene: TRBV7-9
D gene: TRBD2

CDR3 protein: ASGLAGVNTGELF
J gene: TRBJ2-2
clone size: .
V gene: TRBV4-2
D gene: TRBD2

CDR3 protein: ASQRGTGYTDTQY
J gene: TRBJ2-3
clone size: .
V gene: TRBV6-5
D gene: TRBD1

CDR3 protein: ASSLGQGDQPQH
J gene: TRBJ1-5
clone size: .
V gene: TRBV9
D gene: TRBD1

CDR3 protein: ASSNDRGGGSNQPQH
J gene: TRBJ1-5
clone size: .
V gene: TRBV11-1
D gene: TRBD1

CDR3 protein: ASSPDRGIRETQY
J gene: TRBJ2-5
clone size: .
V gene: TRBV7-6
D gene: TRBD1

CDR3 protein: ASSLAANYGYT
J gene: TRBJ1-2
clone size: .
V gene: TRBV7-2
D gene: .

CDR3 protein: ASSQDLQGGISEKLF
J gene: TRBJ1-4
clone size: .
V gene: TRBV4-3
D gene: TRBD1

CDR3 protein: ASSWGGGSPYGYT
J gene: TRBJ1-2
clone size: medium-sized
V gene: TRBV11-2
D gene: .

CDR3 protein: ASTGGARTDTQY
J gene: TRBJ2-3
clone size: .
V gene: TRBV6-1
D gene: TRBD2

CDR3 protein: ASSPSIVDTQY
J gene: TRBJ2-3
clone size: .
V gene: TRBV7-9
D gene: .

CDR3 protein: ASSVDGMNTEAF
J gene: TRBJ1-1
clone size: .
V gene: TRBV9
D gene: .

CDR3 protein: ASSDGAENQPQH
J gene: TRBJ1-5
clone size: .
V gene: TRBV6-1
D gene: .

CDR3 protein: ASSKMGPYRY
J gene: TRBJ2-3
clone size: .
V gene: TRBV7-2
D gene: .

CDR3 protein: ASSSGVGTDTQY
J gene: TRBJ2-3
clone size: .
V gene: TRBV18
D gene: .

CDR3 protein: ASSLDAANTEAF
J gene: TRBJ1-1
clone size: .
V gene: TRBV5-1
D gene: .